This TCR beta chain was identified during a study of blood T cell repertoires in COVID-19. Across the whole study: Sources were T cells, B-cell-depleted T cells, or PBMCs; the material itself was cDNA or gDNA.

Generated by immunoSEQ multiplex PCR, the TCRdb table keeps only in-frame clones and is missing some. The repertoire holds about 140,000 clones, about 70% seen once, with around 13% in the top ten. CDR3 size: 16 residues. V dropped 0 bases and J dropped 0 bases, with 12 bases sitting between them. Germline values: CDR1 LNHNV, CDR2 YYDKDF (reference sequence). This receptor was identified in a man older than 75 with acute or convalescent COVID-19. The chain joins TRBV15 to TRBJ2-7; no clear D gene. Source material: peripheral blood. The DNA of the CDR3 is TGTGCCACCAGCAGAGATACACGGCGGAGCTCCTACGAGCAGTACTTC. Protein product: CATSRDTRRSSYEQYF.